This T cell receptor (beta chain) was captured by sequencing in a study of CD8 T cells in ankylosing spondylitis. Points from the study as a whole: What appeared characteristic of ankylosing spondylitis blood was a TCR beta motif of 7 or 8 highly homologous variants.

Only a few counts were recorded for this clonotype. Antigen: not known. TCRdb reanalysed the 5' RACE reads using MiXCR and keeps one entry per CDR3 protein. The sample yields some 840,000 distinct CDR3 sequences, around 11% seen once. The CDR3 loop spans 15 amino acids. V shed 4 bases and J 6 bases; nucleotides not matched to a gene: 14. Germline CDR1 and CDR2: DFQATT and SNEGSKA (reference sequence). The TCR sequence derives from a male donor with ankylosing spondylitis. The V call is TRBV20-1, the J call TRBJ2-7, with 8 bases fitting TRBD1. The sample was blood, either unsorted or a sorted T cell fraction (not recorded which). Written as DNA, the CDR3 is TGCAGTGCTAAGCTACCACAGGGGGTACTGGTCGAGCAGTACTTC. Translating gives CSAKLPQGVLVEQYF.